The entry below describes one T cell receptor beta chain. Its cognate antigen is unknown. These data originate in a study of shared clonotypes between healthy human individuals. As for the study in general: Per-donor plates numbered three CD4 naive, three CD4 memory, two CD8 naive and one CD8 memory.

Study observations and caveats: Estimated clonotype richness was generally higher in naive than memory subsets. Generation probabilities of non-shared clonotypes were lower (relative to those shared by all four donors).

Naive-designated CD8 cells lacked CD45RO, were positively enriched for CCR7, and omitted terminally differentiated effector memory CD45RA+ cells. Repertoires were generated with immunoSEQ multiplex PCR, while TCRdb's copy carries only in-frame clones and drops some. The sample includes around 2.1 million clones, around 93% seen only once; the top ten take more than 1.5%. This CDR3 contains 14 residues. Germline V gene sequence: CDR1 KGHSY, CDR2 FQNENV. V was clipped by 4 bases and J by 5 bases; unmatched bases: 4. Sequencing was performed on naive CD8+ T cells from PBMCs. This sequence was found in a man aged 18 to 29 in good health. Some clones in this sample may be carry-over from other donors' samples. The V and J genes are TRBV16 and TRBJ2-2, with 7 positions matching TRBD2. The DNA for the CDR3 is TGTGCCAGCAGCCCGACCGGGGGGACCGGGGAGCTGTTTTTT. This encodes CASSPTGGTGELFF.